The 19 T cell receptor beta chains below all came from one sample that was sequenced in a study of shared clonotypes between healthy human individuals. Measured with immunoSEQ multiplex PCR; TCRdb has only the in-frame clones, and not every one. Among 450,000 to 500,000 clones listed, approximately 82% were seen once. Sequenced material: PBMCs. These TCRs come from a woman between 40 and 50 years old in good health. Some clones in this sample may be carry-over from other donors' samples.

This chain uses TRBV5-4 with TRBJ2-5; the D gene is possibly TRBD2 (6 bases). The CDR3 spans 14 residues. Germline V gene lookup returns CDR1 SGHNT and CDR2 YYREEE (reference sequence). Trimming took 0 bases from V and 4 from J, leaving 10 bases between them. As DNA, the CDR3 is TGTGCCAGCAGCTTGGCCCGCGGGGTAGAGACCCAGTACTTC. Translated: CASSLARGVETQYF.

The chain couples TRBV30 to TRBJ2-3, with TRBD2 matching over 9 bases. The J segment lost 6 bases and the V segment lost 0 bases, leaving 7 bases of the junction unmatched. The CDR3 runs to 15 residues. CDR1 GTSNPN and CDR2 SVGIG come from the germline V gene (reference sequence). In DNA, the CDR3 is TGTGCCTGGAGTGTATGGGGGCGGGGGGGGGATACGCAGTATTTT. It encodes CAWSVWGRGGDTQYF.

The chain is built from TRBV5-4 and TRBJ2-7; D uncertain. This CDR3 is 13 amino acids long. Germline V gene lookup returns CDR1 SGHNT and CDR2 YYREEE (reference sequence). V shed 6 bases and J shed 2 bases, with 12 bases lying between them. CDR3 region: CASTGGFPYEQYF. The CDR3, as DNA: TGTGCCAGCACCGGTGGATTTCCCTACGAGCAGTACTTC.

The table lists this clone with a few counts. V usage is TRBV11-2 and J usage is TRBJ2-1, with D perhaps matching TRBD1 (6 bases). There are 16 residues in the CDR3. V dropped 3 bases and J dropped 8 bases, with 20 bases sitting between them. The germline gives CDR1 SGHAT, CDR2 FQNNGV. CDR3 amino acids: CASSFRPPNRVDEQFF. The CDR3 DNA reads TGTGCCAGCAGCTTTCGCCCCCCGAACAGGGTCGATGAGCAGTTCTTC. Looking up the rest from reference TRBV11-2 and TRBJ2-1 gives the full variable domain: EAGVAQSPRYKIIEKRQSVAFWCNPISGHATLYWYQQILGQGPKLLIQFQNNGVVDDSQLPKDRFSAERLKGVDSTLKIQPAKLEDSAVYLCASSFRPPNRVDEQFFGPGTRLTVL.

The genes are TRBV7-7 and TRBJ2-5; D is perhaps TRBD2 (5 bases). With 5 bases removed from V and 5 bases from J, the gap between germline ends came to 12 bases. Germline V gene lookup returns CDR1 SSHAT and CDR2 FNYEAQ (reference sequence). The CDR3 loop spans 13 amino acids. The CDR3 nucleotides read TGTGCCAGCAGCCAGGACTGGGCCGAGACCCAGTACTTC. It specifies CASSQDWAETQYF. Using reference TRBV7-7 and TRBJ2-5 for the parts outside the CDR3, the full variable domain is GAGVSQSPRYKVTKRGQDVTLRCDPISSHATLYWYQQALGQGPEFLTYFNYEAQPDKSGLPSDRFSAERPEGSISTLTIQRTEQRDSAMYRCASSQDWAETQYFGPGTRLLVL.

The chain employs TRBV6-5 and TRBJ2-7, with a weak D call TRBD2 (6 bases). CDR1 and CDR2 from the germline V gene are MNHEY and SVGAGI. CDR3 length: 14 amino acids. V was cut by 6 bases and J by 6 bases, with 18 bases left in between. CDR3 region: CASSLGGGKGEQYF. Here the CDR3 DNA reads TGTGCCAGCAGCCTCGGTGGGGGGAAGGGCGAGCAGTACTTC.

The rearrangement links TRBV28 to TRBJ2-5; D assignment may be TRBD1 or TRBD2 (5 bases each). CDR3 length equals 17 residues. CDR1 and CDR2 from the germline V gene are MDHEN and SYDVKM. The V gene lost 8 bases and the J gene lost 0 bases, with 22 bases spanning the gap. The CDR3, as DNA: TGTGCCAGCGGCGCGAGGGGCTGGGTGGGGTACCAAGAGACCCAGTACTTC. Translation gives CASGARGWVGYQETQYF.

This clone was seen only once. The gene calls are TRBV27 and TRBJ1-1, with TRBD1 as a possible D gene (6 bases). Germline CDR1 is MNHEY and CDR2 is SMNVEV (reference sequence). The CDR3 has 14 residues. Trimming stripped 2 bases from V and 4 bases from J, with 11 bases between. For the CDR3, the DNA is TGTGCCAGCAGTTTAGACAGGCGGGTCACTGAAGCTTTCTTT. This codes for CASSLDRRVTEAFF.

This sequence joins TRBV29-1 and TRBJ1-1; no clear D gene. The CDR3 length is 13 residues. Germline V lookup: CDR1 SQVTM, CDR2 ANQGSEA. The V end lost 7 bases, the J end lost 1 base, and 13 bases lay between the germline ends. This CDR3 reads CSARAGENTEAFF. In DNA form, the CDR3 reads TGCAGCGCCCGGGCTGGGGAGAACACTGAAGCTTTCTTT.

The genes are TRBV28 and TRBJ1-2; TRBD1 matches 8 bases. Trimming cost V 6 bases and J 8 bases; bases outside gene matches: 8. The CDR3 extends over 13 amino acids. The germline CDR1 and CDR2 sequences are MDHEN and SYDVKM. The CDR3 protein is CASRRTGGEGYTF. CDR3 DNA sequence: TGTGCCAGCAGAAGAACAGGGGGAGAGGGCTACACCTTC.

This clone came up a few times. The chain recombines TRBV7-4 with TRBJ2-7, with TRBD1 identical over 9 bases. This CDR3 contains 14 residues. Germline V lookup: CDR1 SGHVT, CDR2 SQSDAQ. V shed 5 bases, J shed 6 bases, and the junction held 8 bases outside the gene matches. The CDR3 DNA follows: TGTGCCAGCAGCACACAGGGGGCGCGAATCGAGCAGTACTTC. As protein: CASSTQGARIEQYF.

This chain connects TRBV27 to TRBJ2-7, with D unclear. Germline CDR1 is MNHEY and CDR2 is SMNVEV (reference sequence). The CDR3 spans 13 residues. V was cut by 3 bases and J by 6 bases, with 12 bases left in between. In nucleotides, the CDR3 is TGTGCCAGCAGTTTCGTGGCGTCGGGCGAGCAGTACTTC. Translated: CASSFVASGEQYF.

This CDR3 reads CSAETGNEQFF. CDR3 DNA: TGCAGTGCAGAGACAGGGAATGAGCAGTTCTTC. The J gene is TRBJ2-1, the V gene TRBV20-1; 7 nucleotides align to TRBD1. Per the germline V gene, CDR1 is DFQATT and CDR2 is SNEGSKA (reference sequence). CDR3 length: 11 amino acids. Trimming removed 6 bases from V and 7 bases from J; junction bases left unmatched: 3.

This clone was seen a few times. This chain connects TRBV7-8 to TRBJ2-1; 9 nucleotides line up with TRBD1. The CDR3 consists of 16 residues. Germline CDR1 SGHVS, CDR2 FQNEAQ. V gave up 5 bases and J gave up 5 bases; unmatched junction bases: 10. The CDR3 reads CASSPTDRGGDNEQFF. CDR3 DNA sequence: TGTGCCAGCAGCCCAACGGACAGGGGAGGGGACAATGAGCAGTTCTTC.

In regard to this clone: This sample also contains other DNA sequences that code for the same CDR3. This sequence joins TRBV5-1 and TRBJ1-2, with D possibly matching TRBD1 (5 bases). CDR3 length equals 14 residues. The V end lost 0 bases, the J end lost 4 bases, and 10 bases lay between the germline ends. Per the germline V gene, CDR1 is SGHRS and CDR2 is YFSETQ. CDR3 amino acids: CASSLGDRGYGYTF. In DNA form, the CDR3 reads TGCGCCAGCAGCTTGGGCGACAGAGGCTATGGCTACACCTTC.

The V and J genes are TRBV2 and TRBJ2-1; tentative D call: TRBD2 (6 bases). The ends were cut back, 5 bases at V and 0 bases at J, with 11 bases in the middle. Germline CDR1 is SNHLY and CDR2 is FYNNEI. The CDR3 length is 15 residues. Here the CDR3 reads CASSSGRSSYNEQFF. The CDR3 region has the DNA TGTGCCAGCAGTTCTGGGAGGAGCTCCTACAATGAGCAGTTCTTC.

The CDR3 nucleotides read TGTGCCAGCAGCGTACGACAGGGCCTCGCCTACAATGAGCAGTTCTTC. Its protein is CASSVRQGLAYNEQFF. The chain is built from TRBV11-3 and TRBJ2-1; 7 nucleotides line up with TRBD1. The CDR3 is 16 amino acids. V gave up 5 bases and J gave up 2 bases; unmatched junction bases: 9. Looked up from germline, CDR1 is SGHNT and CDR2 is YENEEA.

The chain recombines TRBV19 with TRBJ2-7, with 8 positions matching TRBD1. Germline V gives CDR1 LNHDA, CDR2 SQIVND (reference sequence). V lost 3 bases to trimming and J lost 6 bases; unmatched junction nucleotides: 10. The CDR3 consists of 15 residues. In DNA form, the CDR3 reads TGTGCCAGTAGTATTGGTCTCAGGGGGCATAGCGAGCAGTACTTC. As protein: CASSIGLRGHSEQYF.

Only one count was recorded for this clone. The V call is TRBV5-4, the J call TRBJ1-1; D remains ambiguous. Looked up from germline, CDR1 is SGHNT and CDR2 is YYREEE (reference sequence). V dropped 0 bases and J dropped 0 bases, with 9 bases sitting between them. This CDR3 spans 15 amino acids. This chain's CDR3 is CASSLGPDMNTEAFF. Here the CDR3 DNA reads TGTGCCAGCAGCTTGGGGCCAGACATGAACACTGAAGCTTTCTTT.